This section outlines one T cell receptor beta chain sequence together with its context. From germline, CDR1 is MDHEN and CDR2 SYDVKM. The germline V and J ends were trimmed by 5 bases and 2 bases, with 19 bases remaining between them. This CDR3 has 17 amino acids. This sample is part of a study of T-cell reconstitution after alpha-beta-depleted transplantation in children. It was with unique molecular identifiers that the TCRbeta library was prepared. Each CDR3 protein is one row after TCRdb ran MiXCR on the PCR reads. The sample consists of roughly 400,000 distinct CDR3 sequences, roughly 20% of them appearing once.

The clonotype comes from a human donor who donated a stem cell graft to a child with acute myeloid leukemia. The chain couples TRBV28 to TRBJ2-1; a possible D gene is TRBD2 (6 bases). The sequencing here drew on PBMCs from the stem cell graft donor, taken from the stem cell graft. CDR3 loop: CASSPGLGFSAYNEQFF. In nucleotides, the CDR3 is TGTGCCAGCAGTCCGGGACTTGGCTTTTCGGCCTACAATGAGCAGTTCTTC.